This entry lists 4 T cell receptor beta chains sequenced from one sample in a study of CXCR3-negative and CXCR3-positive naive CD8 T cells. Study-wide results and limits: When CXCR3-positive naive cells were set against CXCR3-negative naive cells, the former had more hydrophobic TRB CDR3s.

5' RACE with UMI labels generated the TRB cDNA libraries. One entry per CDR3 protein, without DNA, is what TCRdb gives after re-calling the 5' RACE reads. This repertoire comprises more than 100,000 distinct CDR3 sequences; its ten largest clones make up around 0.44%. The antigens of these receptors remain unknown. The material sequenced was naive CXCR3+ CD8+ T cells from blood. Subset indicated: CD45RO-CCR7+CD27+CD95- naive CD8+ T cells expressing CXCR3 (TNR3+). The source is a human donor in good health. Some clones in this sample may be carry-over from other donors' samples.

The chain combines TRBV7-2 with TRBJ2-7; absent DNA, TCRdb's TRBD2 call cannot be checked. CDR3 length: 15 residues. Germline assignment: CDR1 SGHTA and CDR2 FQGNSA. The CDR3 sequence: CASSPTLAGANEQYF.

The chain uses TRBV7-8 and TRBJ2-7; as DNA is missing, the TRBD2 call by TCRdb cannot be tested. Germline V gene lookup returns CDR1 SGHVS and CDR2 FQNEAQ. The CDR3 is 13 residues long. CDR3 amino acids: CASSQGGLVSEYF.

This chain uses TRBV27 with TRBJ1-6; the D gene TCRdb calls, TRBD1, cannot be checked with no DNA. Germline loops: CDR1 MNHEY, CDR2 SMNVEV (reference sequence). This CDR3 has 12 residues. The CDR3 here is CASSFPSAPLHF.

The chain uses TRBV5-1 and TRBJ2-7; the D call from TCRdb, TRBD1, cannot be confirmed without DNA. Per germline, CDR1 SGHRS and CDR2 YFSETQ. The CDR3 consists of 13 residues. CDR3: CASSWITGDGQYF.